Listed here are 15 T cell receptor beta chains from one sample, sequenced in a study of T cell repertoires in cytomegalovirus infection. TCRdb fed the reads into MiXCR, producing one record per CDR3 protein. The data show around 550,000 distinct CDR3 sequences, more than 25% seen once. Sequences were obtained from PBMCs. These receptors were obtained from a human donor in good health (CMV status not recorded). Some clones in this sample may be carry-over from other donors' samples.

CDR3 coding DNA: TGCGCCAGCAGCGCAGCGGGAGGGCCTGATACGCAGTATTTT. Protein sequence: CASSAAGGPDTQYF. The chain has TRBV4-3 and TRBJ2-3; 10 positions agree with TRBD2. CDR1 and CDR2 (germline): LGHNA, YSLEER. This CDR3 has 14 amino acids. The ends lost 5 bases at V and 6 bases at J; junction bases unmatched: 5.

The chain couples TRBV6-6 to TRBJ2-1, with D tentatively TRBD1 or TRBD2 (5 bases each). This CDR3 spans 13 amino acids. Trimming shortened V by 8 bases and J by 3 bases, and 11 bases separated the two germline ends. The V gene's germline CDR1 is MNHNY and CDR2 SVGAGI (reference sequence). CDR3 sequence (DNA): TGTGCCAGCCGGGGCTTTATCTACAATGAGCAGTTCTTC. Its protein product is CASRGFIYNEQFF.

J is TRBJ2-7 and V is TRBV10-3, with TRBD2 as a possible D gene (6 bases). Trimming removed 0 bases at V and 3 bases at J, with 9 bases between. Germline values: CDR1 ENHRY, CDR2 SYGVKD. The CDR3 spans 14 residues. The DNA of the CDR3 is TGTGCCATCAGTGAGTCTAGCGGATACTACGAGCAGTACTTC. This encodes CAISESSGYYEQYF.

The gene calls are TRBV12-5 and TRBJ2-5, with D unclear. Germline-derived CDR1 and CDR2 are LGHNT and FRNRAP. The ends were cut back, 2 bases at V and 7 bases at J, with 5 bases in the middle. The CDR3 is made up of 11 amino acids. This CDR3 reads CASGLSRTQYF. The DNA of the CDR3 is TGTGCTAGTGGTTTGTCCCGGACCCAGTACTTC. The full variable domain, in which reference TRBV12-5 and TRBJ2-5 provide the parts outside the CDR3, is DARVTQTPRHKVTEMGQEVTMRCQPILGHNTVFWYRQTMMQGLELLAYFRNRAPLDDSGMPKDRFSAEMPDATLATLKIQPSEPRDSAVYFCASGLSRTQYFGPGTRLLVL.

CDR3 residues: CASSDAGGPDEQYF. The CDR3 DNA sequence: TGTGCCAGCAGTGATGCGGGAGGGCCGGACGAGCAGTACTTC. The rearrangement links TRBV6-2 or TRBV6-3 to TRBJ2-7, with 9 bases matching TRBD2. After removal of 5 bases from V and 5 bases from J, the junction contained 7 bases not matched to a gene. This CDR3 spans 14 amino acids. CDR1 MNHEY and CDR2 SVGEGT come from the germline V gene.

The chain uses TRBV24-1 and TRBJ2-4; D is perhaps TRBD2 (6 bases). Trimming stripped 6 bases from V and 1 base from J, with 12 bases between. This CDR3 comprises 15 residues. Germline V gene data show CDR1 as KGHDR and CDR2 as SFDVKD. CDR3 protein: CATSPGGEAKNIQYF. CDR3 coding DNA: TGTGCCACCAGTCCCGGGGGAGAGGCCAAAAACATTCAGTACTTC.

This chain joins TRBV6-2 or TRBV6-3 and TRBJ1-1; 9 bases map to TRBD1. The CDR3 covers 14 residues. Germline values: CDR1 MNHEY, CDR2 SVGEGT. The V segment lost 6 bases and the J segment 4 bases; nucleotides outside the gene matches: 6. The CDR3 DNA reads TGTGCCAGCAGACCCGGGACAGGGATCACTGAAGCTTTCTTT. It encodes CASRPGTGITEAFF.

CDR3 bases: TGCAGCGTTGAAGATTGGGGACAGAGCACAGATACGCAGTATTTT. It yields the protein CSVEDWGQSTDTQYF. V usage is TRBV29-1 and J usage is TRBJ2-3; 7 nucleotides match TRBD1. The CDR3 is made up of 15 amino acids. Looked up from germline, CDR1 is SQVTM and CDR2 is ANQGSEA. Losses at the gene ends were 0 bases for V and 0 bases for J; bases not matched to a gene: 3.

V is TRBV12-3 or TRBV12-4 and J is TRBJ1-6; D call uncertain. V gave up 3 bases and J gave up 10 bases, with 7 bases separating them. The CDR3 runs to 12 residues. The CDR3 sequence is CASSFLGSPLHF. The DNA of the CDR3 is TGTGCCAGCAGTTTTCTAGGGTCACCCCTCCACTTT.

This clonotype was counted a few times. The chain employs TRBV28 and TRBJ2-3; TRBD2 matches at 14 bases. Looked up from germline, CDR1 is MDHEN and CDR2 is SYDVKM. The CDR3 contains 16 residues. With V trimmed by 3 bases and J by 4 bases, 3 bases remained unmatched. The CDR3 here is CASSLAGLAGADTQYF. The CDR3 coding sequence is TGTGCCAGCAGTTTGGCGGGACTAGCGGGAGCAGATACGCAGTATTTT. The full variable domain, in which reference TRBV28 and TRBJ2-3 provide the parts outside the CDR3, is DVKVTQSSRYLVKRTGEKVFLECVQDMDHENMFWYRQDPGLGLRLIYFSYDVKMKEKGDIPEGYSVSREKKERFSLILESASTNQTSMYLCASSLAGLAGADTQYFGPGTRLTVL.

V and J are TRBV4-1 and TRBJ2-1; 11 nucleotides align to TRBD2. This CDR3 has 17 amino acids. The germline V gene has CDR1 MGHRA and CDR2 YSYEKL. V shed 0 bases and J 7 bases; nucleotides not matched to a gene: 8. CDR3 bases: TGCGCCAGCAGCCAAGATCAGTTACTAGCGGGAGTTAATGAGCAGTTCTTC. Translation gives CASSQDQLLAGVNEQFF.

This clonotype occurred a few times. J is TRBJ1-1 and V is TRBV6-6; unclear D gene. From germline, CDR1 is MNHNY and CDR2 SVGAGI (reference sequence). The CDR3 has 14 amino acids. Trimming cost V 6 bases and J 4 bases, with 15 bases left between them. CDR3 amino acids: CASRGGYESTEAFF. The DNA for the CDR3 is TGTGCCAGCAGAGGAGGGTACGAAAGCACTGAAGCTTTCTTT.

The chain has TRBV5-1 and TRBJ1-5; the match to TRBD1 covers 10 bases. V gave up 0 bases and J gave up 5 bases; unmatched junction bases: 2. The CDR3 sequence is 15 residues long. Germline lookup yields CDR1 SGHRS and CDR2 YFSETQ. CDR3 sequence (DNA): TGCGCCAGCAGCTTGGAGGGACAGGGGCATCAGCCCCAGCATTTT. This gives the protein CASSLEGQGHQPQHF.

The V gene is TRBV7-9, the J gene TRBJ2-5; 12 bases match TRBD2. This CDR3 is built from 16 residues. The germline gives CDR1 SEHNR, CDR2 FQNEAQ (reference sequence). V shed 2 bases, J shed 5 bases, and the junction held 6 bases outside the gene matches. The CDR3 here is CASSLLAGGTGETQYF. The CDR3 DNA sequence: TGTGCCAGCAGCTTACTAGCGGGAGGGACGGGGGAGACCCAGTACTTC.

This clonotype was detected a few times. The chain carries TRBV7-8 and TRBJ1-1, with unresolved D. Trimming pared 2 bases from V and 4 bases from J, leaving 11 bases between. This CDR3 has 14 amino acids. Germline assignment: CDR1 SGHVS and CDR2 FQNEAQ. The CDR3 DNA reads as TGTGCCAGCAGCTTATTTGAGGGCCCCACTGAAGCTTTCTTT. It is translated as CASSLFEGPTEAFF.